Included here is one TCR beta chain sequence, with context. What it recognizes is unknown. This entry comes from a study of response to subunit inactivated influenza vaccine. General study points: It was the authors' suggestion that each seasonal influenza vaccination recruits few new T cells.

Germline V lookup: CDR1 LGHNA, CDR2 YNFKEQ. Trimming took 0 bases from V and 5 from J; bases not matched to a gene: 0. CDR3 size: 17 residues. TCRdb reanalysed the RT-PCR reads using MiXCR and keeps one entry per CDR3 protein. The data hold hundreds of thousands of distinct CDR3 sequences, with about 11% observed a single time. These data also formed part of another study, on T cells expressing NK-cell markers. Per that paper: The cDNA for TCR beta came from 5'RACE template switching with UMIs. Several experiments confined sorting to alpha-beta TCR T cells with an anti-gamma-delta TCR antibody. Roughly 1.0-7.0% of CD8+ T cells in about six donors belonged to dominant NKG2C+ clonotypes.

Source: PBMCs from blood, taken on the day of vaccination. The V and J genes are TRBV4-2 and TRBJ2-2; 16 bases align to TRBD2. This clonotype was obtained from a man aged 45 to 65 who received an inactivated influenza vaccine. Here the CDR3 reads CASSQEGLAGGTGELFF. CDR3 coding DNA: TGTGCCAGCAGCCAAGAGGGACTAGCGGGGGGGACCGGGGAGCTGTTTTTT.